This TCR beta chain was identified in a study of blood T cells in healthy people across ages. A second PCR of 7 to 11 cycles used a sample-barcoded 5' primer and a J-beta primer mix. TCRdb ran MiXCR on the 5' RACE reads and lists one entry per CDR3 protein. This table holds over 1,500,000 distinct CDR3 sequences, around 50% found once. With V trimmed by 3 bases and J by 8 bases, 8 bases remained unmatched. CDR3 size: 15 residues. Germline V lookup: CDR1 SGDLS, CDR2 YYNGEE. This clonotype was seen only a few times. This receptor was obtained from a middle-aged woman in good health. Sequences were obtained from blood. The V and J genes are TRBV9 and TRBJ2-1; 10 bases line up with TRBD2. CDR3 DNA sequence: TGTGCCAGCAGCGCTGGACTAGCGGATTTGTATGAGCAGTTCTTC. It codes for CASSAGLADLYEQFF.